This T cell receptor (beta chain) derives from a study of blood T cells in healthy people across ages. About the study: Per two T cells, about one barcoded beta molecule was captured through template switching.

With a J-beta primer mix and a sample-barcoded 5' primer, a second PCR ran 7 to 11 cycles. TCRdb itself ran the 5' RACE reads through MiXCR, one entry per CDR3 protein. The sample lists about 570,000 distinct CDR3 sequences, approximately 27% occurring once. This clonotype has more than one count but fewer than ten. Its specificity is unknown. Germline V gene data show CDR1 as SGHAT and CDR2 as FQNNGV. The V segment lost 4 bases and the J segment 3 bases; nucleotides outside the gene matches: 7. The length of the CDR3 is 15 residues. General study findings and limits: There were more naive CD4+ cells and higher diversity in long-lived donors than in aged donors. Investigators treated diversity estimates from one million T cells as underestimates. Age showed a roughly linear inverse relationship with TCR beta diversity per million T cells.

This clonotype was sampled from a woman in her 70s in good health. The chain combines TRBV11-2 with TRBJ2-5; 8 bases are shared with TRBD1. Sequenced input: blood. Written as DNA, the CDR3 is TGTGCCAGCAGCTATCGGACAGGGCTGGAAGAGACCCAGTACTTC. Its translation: CASSYRTGLEETQYF.